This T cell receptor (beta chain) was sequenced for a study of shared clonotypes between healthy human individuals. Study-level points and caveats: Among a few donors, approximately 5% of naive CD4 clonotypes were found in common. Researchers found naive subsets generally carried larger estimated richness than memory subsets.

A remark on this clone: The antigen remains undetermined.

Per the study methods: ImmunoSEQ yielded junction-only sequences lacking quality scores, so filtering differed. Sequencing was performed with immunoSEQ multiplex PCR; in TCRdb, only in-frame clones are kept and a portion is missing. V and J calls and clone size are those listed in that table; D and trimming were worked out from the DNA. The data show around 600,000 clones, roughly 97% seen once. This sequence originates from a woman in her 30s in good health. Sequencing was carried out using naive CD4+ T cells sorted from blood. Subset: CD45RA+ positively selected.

The CDR3 reads CASSRDGSYEQYF. The CDR3, as DNA: TGTGCCAGCTCAAGGGACGGTTCCTACGAGCAGTACTTC. V and J are TRBV18 and TRBJ2-7; D possibly uses TRBD1 or TRBD2 (5 bases each). The CDR3 sequence is 13 residues long. CDR1 and CDR2 from the germline V gene are KGHSH and LQKENI. V gave up 5 bases and J gave up 1 base, with 9 bases separating them.